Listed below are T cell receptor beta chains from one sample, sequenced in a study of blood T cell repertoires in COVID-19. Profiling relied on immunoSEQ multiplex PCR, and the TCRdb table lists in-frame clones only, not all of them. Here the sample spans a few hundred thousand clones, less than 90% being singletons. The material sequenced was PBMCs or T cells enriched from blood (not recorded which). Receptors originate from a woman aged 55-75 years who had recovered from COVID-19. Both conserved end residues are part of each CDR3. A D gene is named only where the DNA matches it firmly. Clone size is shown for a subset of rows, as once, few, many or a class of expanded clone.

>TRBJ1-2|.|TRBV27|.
TGTGCCAGCAGTTCAGGACAGTCTGGCTATGGCTACACCTTC
CASSSGQSGYGYTF
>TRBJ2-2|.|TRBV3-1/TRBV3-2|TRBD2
TGTGCCAGCAGCCAATCATCCCTAGCGGGGACCGGGGAGCTGTTTTTT
CASSQSSLAGTGELFF
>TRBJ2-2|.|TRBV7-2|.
TGTGCCAGCACCCCACGTCATTTACAGCGGGCGACCGGGGAGCTGTTTTTT
CASTPRHLQRATGELFF
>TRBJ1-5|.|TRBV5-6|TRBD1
TGTGCCAGCAGCCCCTGGGACAGGGGTCAGCCCCAGCATTTT
CASSPWDRGQPQHF
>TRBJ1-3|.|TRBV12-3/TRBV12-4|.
TGTGCCATCCGAGCCCTGTCTGGAAACACCATATATTTT
CAIRALSGNTIYF
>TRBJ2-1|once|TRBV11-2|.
TGTGCCAGCAGCTACAGACAGGACCTCTACAATGAGCAGTTCTTC
CASSYRQDLYNEQFF
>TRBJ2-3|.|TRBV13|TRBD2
TGTGCCAGCAGCTCGAGGACTAGCGGGGGGGTAACAGATACGCAGTATTTT
CASSSRTSGGVTDTQYF
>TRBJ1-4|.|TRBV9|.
TGTGCCAGCAGTCCCGGGGGGGCTGTTGAAAAACTGTTTTTT
CASSPGGAVEKLFF
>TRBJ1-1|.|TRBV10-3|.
TGTGCCATCAGTGACCCAGGGGTAATGAACACTGAAGCTTTCTTT
CAISDPGVMNTEAFF
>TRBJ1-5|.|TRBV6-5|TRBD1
TGTGCCAGCAGACCAACAGGGGGGAATCAGCCCCAGCATTTT
CASRPTGGNQPQHF
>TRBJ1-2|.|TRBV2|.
TGTGCCAGCAGCTCATTCTTGAGACAGGCCTATGGCTACACCTTC
CASSSFLRQAYGYTF
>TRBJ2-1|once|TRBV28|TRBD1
TGTGCCAGCAGTTCGACAGGGGACTACAATGAGCAGTTCTTC
CASSSTGDYNEQFF
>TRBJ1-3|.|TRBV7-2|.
TGTGCCAGCAGCCATTCCGGGGATAAGGGAAACACCATATATTTT
CASSHSGDKGNTIYF
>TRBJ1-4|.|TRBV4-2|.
TGTGCCAGCAGCCAAGGGGGCATGGGGAATGAAAAACTGTTTTTT
CASSQGGMGNEKLFF
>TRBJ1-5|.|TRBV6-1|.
TGTGCCAGCAGTGACTGGGGCCAGGCGAGAAATCAGCCCCAGCATTTT
CASSDWGQARNQPQHF
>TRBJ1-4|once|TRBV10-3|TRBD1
TGTGCCATCAGTGAAGGGACAGGGGTAGAAAAACTGTTTTTT
CAISEGTGVEKLFF
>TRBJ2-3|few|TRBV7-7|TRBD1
TGTGCTAGCAGCCCCAGGGGGCATGGAGATACGCAGTATTTT
CASSPRGHGDTQYF
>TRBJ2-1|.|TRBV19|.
TGTGCCAGTAGTCCCCCCGGGGGTATAGGGGATGAGCAGTTCTTC
CASSPPGGIGDEQFF
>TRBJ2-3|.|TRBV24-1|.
TGTGCCACCAGTGGGACTACTAGTGTGAGCACAGATACGCAGTATTTT
CATSGTTSVSTDTQYF
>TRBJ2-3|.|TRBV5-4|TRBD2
TGTGCCAGCAGCCGGGGACTAGCGGGGGGACGAGGAGATACGCAGTATTTT
CASSRGLAGGRGDTQYF
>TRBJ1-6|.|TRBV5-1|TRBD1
TGCGCCAGCAGTACCGGGACAGGGGATCCACCCCTCCACTTT
CASSTGTGDPPLHF
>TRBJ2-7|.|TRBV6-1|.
TGTGCCAGCAGTGAAGGGACAGCCAGGGAAGAAAAGCAGTACTTC
CASSEGTAREEKQYF
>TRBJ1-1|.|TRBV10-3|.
TGTGCCATCTCTGGGGGGGCGAACACTGAAGCTTTCTTT
CAISGGANTEAFF
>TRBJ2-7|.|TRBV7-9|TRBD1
TGTGCCAGCAGCCCCCGGGGGACAGGGGCCCTCTACGAGCAGTACTTC
CASSPRGTGALYEQYF